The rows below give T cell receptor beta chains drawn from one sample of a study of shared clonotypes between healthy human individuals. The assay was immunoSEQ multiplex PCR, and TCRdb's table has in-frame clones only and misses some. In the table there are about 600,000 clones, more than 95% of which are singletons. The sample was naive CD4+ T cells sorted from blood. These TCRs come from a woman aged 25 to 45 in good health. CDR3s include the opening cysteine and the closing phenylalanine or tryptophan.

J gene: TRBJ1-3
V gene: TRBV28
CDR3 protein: CASSIGQGGNSGNTIYF

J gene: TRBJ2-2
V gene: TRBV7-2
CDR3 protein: CASSSRLAGYTGELFF

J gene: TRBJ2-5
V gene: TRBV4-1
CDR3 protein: CASSQPRAGSETQYF

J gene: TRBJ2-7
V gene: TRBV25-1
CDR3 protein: CASSTPGRERGVWEQYF

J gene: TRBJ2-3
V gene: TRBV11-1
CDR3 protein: CASSLLAGDTQYF

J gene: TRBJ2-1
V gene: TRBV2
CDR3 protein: CASSRDEQSYNEQFF

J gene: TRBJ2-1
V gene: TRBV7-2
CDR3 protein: CASSLEQGGISEQFF

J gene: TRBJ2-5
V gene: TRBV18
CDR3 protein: CASSPPSGGVLRETQYF

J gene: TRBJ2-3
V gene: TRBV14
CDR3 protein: CASSQFRGDTQYF

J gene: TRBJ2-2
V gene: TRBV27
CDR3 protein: CASRLTSNTGELFF

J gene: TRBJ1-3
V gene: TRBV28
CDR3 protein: CASSRTGGYPGNTIYF

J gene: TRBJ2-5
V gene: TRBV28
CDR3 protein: CASSWSGKSLGETQYF

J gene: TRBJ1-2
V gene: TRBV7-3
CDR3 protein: CASSLKGPHYGSYGYTF

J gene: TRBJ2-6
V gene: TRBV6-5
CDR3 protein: CASSYGDGGANVLTF

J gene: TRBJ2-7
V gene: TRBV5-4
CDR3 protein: CASSLEIGTASYEQYF

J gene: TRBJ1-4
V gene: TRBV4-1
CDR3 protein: CASSHPWNEKLFF

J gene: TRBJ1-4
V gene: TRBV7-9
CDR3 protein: CASSPEATNEKLFF

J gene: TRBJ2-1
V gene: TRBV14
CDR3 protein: CASSQDLLSEQFF

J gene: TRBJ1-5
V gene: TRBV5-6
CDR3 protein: CASSKTAYSNQPQHF

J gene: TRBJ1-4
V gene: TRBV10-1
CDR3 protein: CASQPTTNEKLFF

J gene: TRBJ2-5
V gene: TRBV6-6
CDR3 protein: CASSYTGQGTETQYF

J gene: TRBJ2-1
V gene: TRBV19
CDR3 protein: CASSTSGLAQFF